The present T cell receptor beta chain was sequenced within a study of identical twins. General observations from the study: Twins' excess sharing was less marked for out-of-frame beta sequences.

The CDR3 has 14 amino acids. Trimming removed 6 bases from V and 0 bases from J, with 13 bases in between. The germline V gene encodes CDR1 SQVTM and CDR2 ANQGSEA. TCRdb re-called the 5' RACE reads through MiXCR, storing one row per CDR3 protein. The table has some 900,000 distinct CDR3 sequences, more than 9% seen once. This clonotype was seen a handful of times. Its antigen remains unknown. The sample also formed part of further work on yellow fever vaccine responses in identical twins.

This chain joins TRBV29-1 and TRBJ2-3; D possibly corresponds to TRBD2 (5 bases). This clonotype originated in a woman aged 18 to 35 in good health. The sequenced material came from PBMCs. The CDR3 coding sequence is TGCAGCGTCGGTCGGGGATCTAGCACAGATACGCAGTATTTT. Its translation: CSVGRGSSTDTQYF.